These T cell receptor beta chains were read from a single sample in a study. One entry per CDR3 protein, called by TCRdb with MiXCR from the RT-PCR reads. This table has about 700,000 distinct CDR3 sequences, 12% to 15% appearing once. Sequencing was carried out using memory CD4+ T cells from blood. These receptors came from a female donor in good health, serving as a healthy control. CDR3s include the opening cysteine and the closing phenylalanine or tryptophan. Each record gives: V gene, J gene, CDR3 protein.

v_gene: TRBV7-2; j_gene: TRBJ2-5; CDR3aa: CASSTGSGRQETQYF
v_gene: TRBV12-3/TRBV12-4; j_gene: TRBJ2-7; CDR3aa: CASSFGDRDEEQYF
v_gene: TRBV6-2/TRBV6-3; j_gene: TRBJ2-1; CDR3aa: CASSYYSRGGVGGDEQFF
v_gene: TRBV9; j_gene: TRBJ2-3; CDR3aa: CASSVSGTGGSDTQYF
v_gene: TRBV4-3; j_gene: TRBJ1-2; CDR3aa: CASSGGTGGWNGYTF
v_gene: TRBV20-1; j_gene: TRBJ2-7; CDR3aa: CSARPGLGLEQYF
v_gene: TRBV5-1; j_gene: TRBJ2-3; CDR3aa: CASSPLGTTDTQYF
v_gene: TRBV5-6; j_gene: TRBJ1-1; CDR3aa: CASSLASHTEAFF
v_gene: TRBV20-1; j_gene: TRBJ1-5; CDR3aa: CSARWQLNQPQHF
v_gene: TRBV2; j_gene: TRBJ2-5; CDR3aa: CASSVLVQETQYF
v_gene: TRBV5-1; j_gene: TRBJ2-1; CDR3aa: CASSLTGSRQNEQFF
v_gene: TRBV24-1; j_gene: TRBJ2-3; CDR3aa: CATSDHRTVTDTQYF
v_gene: TRBV7-8; j_gene: TRBJ2-7; CDR3aa: CASSLGKYEQYF
v_gene: TRBV6-5; j_gene: TRBJ2-1; CDR3aa: CASSLKMTSFSFDEQFF
v_gene: TRBV20-1; j_gene: TRBJ2-5; CDR3aa: CSARDSAATGETQYF
v_gene: TRBV15; j_gene: TRBJ1-2; CDR3aa: CATSRDLSNYGYTF
v_gene: TRBV15; j_gene: TRBJ2-5; CDR3aa: CATSRDLPGRVEKTQYF